Listed below are T cell receptor beta chains from one sample, sequenced in a study of identical twins. TCRdb processed the 5' RACE reads anew with MiXCR; each CDR3 protein has one entry. The sample includes hundreds of thousands of distinct CDR3 sequences, around 7.4% of them seen just once. These data were likewise used in another study, on yellow fever vaccine responses in identical twins.

The sample was PBMCs. All receptors derive from a woman younger than 30 in good health. Each CDR3 is given with its conserved first and last residue. The order of the fields is V gene, D gene, J gene, CDR3 length, clone size, CDR3 DNA, CDR3 protein. A D gene is named only where the DNA matches it firmly. Clone size is not always given. Where it is, it says once, few, many or a class for expanded clones.

v_call: TRBV12-3/TRBV12-4
d_call: -
j_call: TRBJ1-2
cdr3_length: 15
clone_size: -
cdr3_nt: TGTGCCAGCAGTTTCTTGGCAGGGAGTGCGAATGGCTACACCTTC
cdr3_aa: CASSFLAGSANGYTF

v_call: TRBV12-3/TRBV12-4
d_call: TRBD2
j_call: TRBJ2-7
cdr3_length: 15
clone_size: -
cdr3_nt: TGTGCCAGCAGTCTTCTAGCGGGAGGGTCCGGCGAGCAGTACTTC
cdr3_aa: CASSLLAGGSGEQYF

v_call: TRBV12-3/TRBV12-4
d_call: -
j_call: TRBJ2-1
cdr3_length: 12
clone_size: -
cdr3_nt: TGTGCCACCGGCCAGCTTTGGAATGAGCAGTTCTTC
cdr3_aa: CATGQLWNEQFF

v_call: TRBV5-1
d_call: -
j_call: TRBJ2-1
cdr3_length: 15
clone_size: -
cdr3_nt: TGCGCCAGCAGCTTGGTGGGACCAGAGGACAATGAGCAGTTCTTC
cdr3_aa: CASSLVGPEDNEQFF

v_call: TRBV3-1
d_call: TRBD2
j_call: TRBJ2-2
cdr3_length: 16
clone_size: many
cdr3_nt: TGTGCCAGCAGCCAAGTCGGGACTAGCCGGACCGGGGAGCTGTTTTTT
cdr3_aa: CASSQVGTSRTGELFF

v_call: TRBV5-1
d_call: TRBD2
j_call: TRBJ2-3
cdr3_length: 17
clone_size: -
cdr3_nt: TGCGCCAGCAGCCCACCCGGGACTAGCGGGAGCACAGATACGCAGTATTTT
cdr3_aa: CASSPPGTSGSTDTQYF

v_call: TRBV6-1
d_call: -
j_call: TRBJ1-1
cdr3_length: 13
clone_size: many
cdr3_nt: TGTGCCAGCAAGAAGGAGTTCGACACTGAAGCTTTCTTT
cdr3_aa: CASKKEFDTEAFF

v_call: TRBV7-3
d_call: -
j_call: TRBJ2-1
cdr3_length: 15
clone_size: many
cdr3_nt: TGTGCCAGCAGCTTGAGCCAGAGCTCCTACAATGAGCAGTTCTTC
cdr3_aa: CASSLSQSSYNEQFF

v_call: TRBV7-6
d_call: -
j_call: TRBJ1-3
cdr3_length: 16
clone_size: many
cdr3_nt: TGTGCCAGCAGCTATTCGCCGGGATCCGATGGAAACACCATATATTTT
cdr3_aa: CASSYSPGSDGNTIYF

v_call: TRBV7-3
d_call: TRBD1
j_call: TRBJ1-1
cdr3_length: 13
clone_size: -
cdr3_nt: TGTGCCAGCAGCGAACAGGGGGCCGCTGAAGCTTTCTTT
cdr3_aa: CASSEQGAAEAFF

v_call: TRBV20-1
d_call: TRBD2
j_call: TRBJ2-2
cdr3_length: 13
clone_size: many
cdr3_nt: TGCAGTGCTAGCTCGGGGGGGATGGGGGAGCTGTTTTTT
cdr3_aa: CSASSGGMGELFF

v_call: TRBV13
d_call: -
j_call: TRBJ2-7
cdr3_length: 15
clone_size: -
cdr3_nt: TGTGCCAGCAGCTTAGGGGGGTCCAGGTTTTACGAGCAGTACTTC
cdr3_aa: CASSLGGSRFYEQYF

v_call: TRBV7-6
d_call: TRBD1
j_call: TRBJ2-2
cdr3_length: 15
clone_size: few
cdr3_nt: TGTGCCAGCAGCAAAAGGACAGGGCATGACGGGGAGCTGTTTTTT
cdr3_aa: CASSKRTGHDGELFF

v_call: TRBV10-3
d_call: TRBD2
j_call: TRBJ2-7
cdr3_length: 15
clone_size: few
cdr3_nt: TGTGCCATCAGTCCGTTTGGTAGCGGGAGTTCCGAGCAGTACTTC
cdr3_aa: CAISPFGSGSSEQYF